This is a list of T cell receptor beta chains from one sample in a study of blood T cell repertoires in COVID-19. TCRdb's copy holds only in-frame clones and misses some; the assay was immunoSEQ multiplex PCR. This sample yields more than 150,000 clones, of which 90% to 95% are seen a single time; approximately 0.5% belongs to the top ten. The source material was peripheral blood. These receptors were collected from a man aged 45-60 years with acute or convalescent COVID-19. The CDR3 runs from the conserved cysteine through the conserved F or W. Fields, in order: V gene, clone size, J gene, D gene, CDR3 DNA, CDR3 protein. A D gene is named only where the DNA matches it firmly. Where a row states a size, it is once, few, many or the class of an expanded clone; other rows omit it.

V: TRBV7-9; size: many; J: TRBJ1-6; D: .; DNA: TGTGCCAGCAGCTTCTCGACAGATAATTCACCCCTCCACTTT; CDR3: CASSFSTDNSPLHF
V: TRBV15; size: .; J: TRBJ2-7; D: TRBD1; DNA: TGTGCCACCAGCAGAGATCTGGGGACAGGGGTTGAGCAGTACTTC; CDR3: CATSRDLGTGVEQYF
V: TRBV12-3/TRBV12-4; size: .; J: TRBJ2-1; D: .; DNA: TGTGCCAGCAAGGTAGCCGCGGGTGAGCAGTTCTTC; CDR3: CASKVAAGEQFF
V: TRBV30; size: few; J: TRBJ1-3; D: .; DNA: TGTGCCTGGAGTGTATTGAGGCAGGGGATTGCACCCTACTCTGGAAACACCATATATTTT; CDR3: CAWSVLRQGIAPYSGNTIYF
V: TRBV24-1; size: .; J: TRBJ2-4; D: TRBD2; DNA: TGTGCCACCAGTGACCCCGGGGGAGGGGAAAACATTCAGTACTTC; CDR3: CATSDPGGGENIQYF
V: TRBV5-4; size: .; J: TRBJ2-7; D: TRBD2; DNA: TGTGCCAGCAGCCCGGCGGGGGTTTCTAACGAGCAGTACTTC; CDR3: CASSPAGVSNEQYF
V: TRBV4-3; size: .; J: TRBJ2-5; D: .; DNA: TGCGCCAGCAGCCAACCCGGACAGTGGGAGACCCAGTACTTC; CDR3: CASSQPGQWETQYF
V: TRBV2; size: .; J: TRBJ1-1; D: .; DNA: TGTGCCAGCAGGGTCTCCTCGGTGAACACTGAAGCTTTCTTT; CDR3: CASRVSSVNTEAFF
V: TRBV19; size: .; J: TRBJ1-5; D: .; DNA: TGTGCCACCCCACTCGGTAGAGGGCCGAGCAATCAGCCCCAGCATTTT; CDR3: CATPLGRGPSNQPQHF
V: TRBV21-1; size: .; J: TRBJ1-4; D: .; DNA: TGTGCCAGCAGCAAAGTGCCCCGGGACAGGGCGATTGCAACTAATGAAAAACTGTTTTTT; CDR3: CASSKVPRDRAIATNEKLFF
V: TRBV4-2; size: .; J: TRBJ1-2; D: .; DNA: TGTGCCAGCAGCCAGGAAGAAGGGGTGTCAAACTATGGCTACACCTTC; CDR3: CASSQEEGVSNYGYTF
V: TRBV9; size: .; J: TRBJ1-2; D: .; DNA: TGTGCCAGCAGCGTAGGGACAGAGGGTGGCTACACCTTC; CDR3: CASSVGTEGGYTF
V: TRBV2; size: .; J: TRBJ1-2; D: .; DNA: TGTGCCAGCAGGGACCCCTCCCCGGGGGTTGGCTACACCTTC; CDR3: CASRDPSPGVGYTF
V: TRBV9; size: .; J: TRBJ2-3; D: TRBD2; DNA: TGTGCCAGCAGCGTAGCCACTAGCGGGGGGCGAGATACGCAGTATTTT; CDR3: CASSVATSGGRDTQYF